Each of the 13 T cell receptor beta chains below was sequenced from the same sample in a study of blood T cell repertoires in COVID-19. The table came from immunoSEQ multiplex PCR; TCRdb's copy has only in-frame clones and leaves some out. The table has 170,000 or so clones, 65% to 85% seen once; the top ten hold 2.5% to 3.5%. Sequences were obtained from peripheral blood. These receptors were taken from a woman aged 55-75 years with acute or convalescent COVID-19.

The V call is TRBV18, the J call TRBJ2-7, with D perhaps matching TRBD2 (6 bases). The CDR3 sequence is 13 residues long. The germline V gene encodes CDR1 KGHSH and CDR2 LQKENI. V gave up 0 bases and J gave up 4 bases, with 7 bases separating them. The CDR3 DNA is TGTGCCAGCTCACCACCGGCGGGGTACGAGCAGTACTTC. It is translated as CASSPPAGYEQYF.

The rearrangement joins TRBV18 to TRBJ1-6; TRBD1 aligns across 10 bases. The CDR3 is made up of 15 amino acids. Germline CDR1 and CDR2: KGHSH and LQKENI. V shed 6 bases, J shed 16 bases, and the junction held 15 bases outside the gene matches. In DNA, the CDR3 is TGTGCCAGCTCCCCTCGACAGGGGGCAAATGAGGAACTCCACTTT. It codes for CASSPRQGANEELHF.

The V call is TRBV7-9, the J call TRBJ2-5; D is perhaps TRBD1 (6 bases). CDR1 is SEHNR and CDR2 is FQNEAQ in the germline V gene (reference sequence). Trimming shortened V by 4 bases and J by 5 bases, and 14 bases separated the two germline ends. This CDR3 has 14 amino acids. CDR3 sequence: CASSSWTAGETQYF. CDR3 in DNA: TGTGCCAGCAGCTCATGGACAGCCGGGGAGACCCAGTACTTC.

This chain links TRBV7-9 with TRBJ2-2; D may be TRBD1 (5 bases). V shed 5 bases and J shed 1 base, with 8 bases lying between them. The length of the CDR3 is 14 residues. Germline loops: CDR1 SEHNR, CDR2 FQNEAQ (reference sequence). CDR3 sequence (DNA): TGTGCCAGCAGCCAGGGCGTGAACACCGGGGAGCTGTTTTTT. Its protein is CASSQGVNTGELFF.

This chain uses TRBV4-2 with TRBJ2-1; D is unclear. This CDR3 spans 13 amino acids. The germline gives CDR1 LGHNA, CDR2 YNFKEQ. Trimming shortened V by 0 bases and J by 9 bases, and 9 bases separated the two germline ends. The CDR3 DNA sequence: TGTGCCAGCAGCCAAGATGGTAGCCCTGAGCAGTTCTTC. This sequence encodes CASSQDGSPEQFF.

The V gene is TRBV2, the J gene TRBJ1-4; 10 nucleotides align to TRBD1. The junction had 4 bases not matched to a gene; V was cut back by 4 bases and J by 11 bases. The CDR3 covers 13 residues. Germline lookup yields CDR1 SNHLY and CDR2 FYNNEI. CDR3 sequence (DNA): TGTGCCAGCAGTGGGGACAGGGGCGTGAAACTGTTTTTT. It translates to CASSGDRGVKLFF.

The chain carries TRBV4-3 and TRBJ2-2; 7 bases are a match to TRBD1. The CDR3 runs 16 residues. Germline V gives CDR1 LGHNA, CDR2 YSLEER. After removal of 2 bases from V and 7 bases from J, the junction contained 10 bases not matched to a gene. The CDR3 region has the DNA TGCGCCAGCAGCCAAAATCAAGGGGGCTACGGCGGGGAGCTGTTTTTT. Translation: CASSQNQGGYGGELFF.

This chain connects TRBV6-5 to TRBJ1-2; 9 bases are shared with TRBD1. V gave up 6 bases and J gave up 6 bases; unmatched junction bases: 5. The germline CDR1 and CDR2 sequences are MNHEY and SVGAGI. The CDR3 covers 13 residues. The CDR3 DNA sequence: TGTGCCAGCAGGCAGACAGGGGGTCATGGCTACACCTTC. Translated, it gives CASRQTGGHGYTF.

A remark on this clone: Compared with germline, one end of the junction differs, possibly owing to a read error. The chain uses TRBV7-2 and TRBJ2-5; D is unclear. This CDR3 has 15 residues. The germline V gene encodes CDR1 SGHTA and CDR2 FQGNSA. CDR3 nucleotide sequence: TGTGCCAGCAGCTTAGCGCCTCGGATAGGAGAGGCCCAGTACTTC. Translated, it gives CASSLAPRIGEAQYF.

V is TRBV9 and J is TRBJ2-5, with TRBD2 identical over 8 bases. J lost 2 bases, V lost 4 bases, and 10 bases had no gene match. The germline CDR1 and CDR2 sequences are SGDLS and YYNGEE. This CDR3 has 16 amino acids. CDR3 DNA sequence: TGTGCCAGCAGCCCCTGGGGGACTAGGGAACAAGAGACCCAGTACTTC. Translating gives CASSPWGTREQETQYF.

The V and J genes are TRBV19 and TRBJ1-5; TRBD1 matches 9 bases. Germline assignment: CDR1 LNHDA and CDR2 SQIVND (reference sequence). Trimming at V came to 5 bases and at J to 3 bases, leaving 8 bases not matched to a gene. The CDR3 runs 16 residues. CDR3 protein: CASSPDRGVSNQPQHF. CDR3 bases: TGTGCCAGTAGTCCCGACAGGGGGGTATCCAATCAGCCCCAGCATTTT.

CDR3 sequence (DNA): TGTGCCAGTAGTGGAATCGGACTAAAAGACCACAATGAGCAGTTCTTC. Translation: CASSGIGLKDHNEQFF. The chain has TRBV19 and TRBJ2-1, with D perhaps TRBD2 (6 bases). The CDR3 contains 16 residues. V gave up 5 bases and J gave up 5 bases, with 19 bases separating them. Germline loops: CDR1 LNHDA, CDR2 SQIVND (reference sequence).

The V gene is TRBV15, the J gene TRBJ1-5; D possibly corresponds to TRBD1 (5 bases). The V end was cut by 5 bases, the J end by 4 bases, with 12 bases between. The CDR3 consists of 14 residues. CDR1 LNHNV and CDR2 YYDKDF come from the germline V gene (reference sequence). This CDR3 reads CATSVDGGNQPQHF. The DNA of the CDR3 is TGTGCCACCAGCGTGGACGGGGGGAATCAGCCCCAGCATTTT.